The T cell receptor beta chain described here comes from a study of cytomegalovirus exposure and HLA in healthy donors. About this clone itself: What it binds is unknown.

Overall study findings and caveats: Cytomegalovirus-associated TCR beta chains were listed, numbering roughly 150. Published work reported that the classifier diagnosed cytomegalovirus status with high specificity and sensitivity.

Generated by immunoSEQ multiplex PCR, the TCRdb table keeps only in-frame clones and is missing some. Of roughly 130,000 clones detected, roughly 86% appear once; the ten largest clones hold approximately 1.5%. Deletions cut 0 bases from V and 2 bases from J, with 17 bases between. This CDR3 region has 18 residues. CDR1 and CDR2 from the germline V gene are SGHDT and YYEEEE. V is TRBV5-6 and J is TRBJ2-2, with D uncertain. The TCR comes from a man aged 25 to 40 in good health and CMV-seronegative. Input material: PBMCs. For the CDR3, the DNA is TGTGCCAGCAGCTTGGGGCTCGTACAGACAAAAAACACCGGGGAGCTGTTTTTT. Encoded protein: CASSLGLVQTKNTGELFF.